The next 8 T cell receptor beta chains were all read from a single sample in a study of molecular identifiers for immune sequencing clone quantification. MiXCR, applied by TCRdb to the PCR reads, yields one record per CDR3 protein. The repertoire includes some 5,700 distinct CDR3 sequences, 15% to 20% of them detected once, and over 2% sits in the top ten. Source material: naive CD8+ T cells from blood, with Jurkat cell RNA spiked in. Subset: FACS-sorted CD8+CD4-CCR7+CD45RA+ naive T cells. These receptors all come from a human donor in good health. Some libraries in this study had Jurkat cell RNA spiked in.

By frequency in the sample, this clonotype is medium-sized. V gene TRBV11-2 combines with J gene TRBJ2-5; D is undetermined. The CDR3 contains 12 residues. V lost 0 bases to trimming and J lost 4 bases, with 3 bases between them. Germline values: CDR1 SGHAT, CDR2 FQNNGV. The CDR3: CASSLDGETQYF. The CDR3 DNA follows: TGTGCCAGCAGCTTAGATGGAGAGACCCAGTACTTC.

This clonotype qualifies as medium-sized. This chain links TRBV11-2 with TRBJ2-3; maybe TRBD2 (5 bases). The CDR3 is 15 residues long. The germline V and J ends were trimmed by 5 bases and 1 base, with 13 bases remaining between them. CDR1 and CDR2 from the germline V gene are SGHAT and FQNNGV. CDR3 nucleotides: TGTGCCAGCAGCCGCTCTCCGCGGGGCACAGATACGCAGTATTTT. This translates into CASSRSPRGTDTQYF.

At least ten counts were recorded for this clonotype. V is TRBV2 and J is TRBJ2-3; 13 bases line up with TRBD2. CDR3 length equals 21 residues. Trimming took 7 bases from V and 4 from J; bases not matched to a gene: 23. The germline V gene has CDR1 SNHLY and CDR2 FYNNEI. The CDR3 DNA reads TGTGCCAGCACCCCCCTTTTAGGACTAGCGGGGGATAGGCTTGGAGCAGATACGCAGTATTTT. It codes for CASTPLLGLAGDRLGADTQYF.

This clonotype is judged medium-sized. The chain recombines TRBV29-1 with TRBJ2-2; D perhaps matches TRBD1 (6 bases). With 0 bases removed from V and 3 bases from J, the gap between germline ends came to 8 bases. The CDR3 has 14 residues. The V gene's germline CDR1 is SQVTM and CDR2 ANQGSEA. CDR3 nucleotide sequence: TGCAGCGTTGAAGATCAGGGGTACACCGGGGAGCTGTTTTTT. It encodes CSVEDQGYTGELFF.

This clonotype qualifies as medium-sized (0.01 to 0.1%). The chain combines TRBV24-1 with TRBJ2-4; maybe TRBD1 (6 bases). Germline V gene sequence: CDR1 KGHDR, CDR2 SFDVKD. V lost 9 bases and J 8 bases, leaving 16 bases between the germline ends. The CDR3 length is 13 residues. CDR3 region: CATVGEGVDIQYF. The CDR3 nucleotides read TGTGCCACCGTCGGTGAGGGGGTAGACATTCAGTACTTC.

Relative to its sample, this clonotype is medium-sized. The chain joins TRBV27 to TRBJ1-5; D is uncertain. V was cut by 6 bases and J by 3 bases, with 12 bases left in between. The V gene's germline CDR1 is MNHEY and CDR2 SMNVEV (reference sequence). This CDR3 has 14 residues. The CDR3 sequence: CASSLGSVNQPQHF. CDR3 coding DNA: TGTGCCAGCAGCCTCGGCTCCGTCAATCAGCCCCAGCATTTT.

This clonotype qualifies as medium-sized. The J gene is TRBJ1-1, the V gene TRBV7-2; unclear D gene. Trimming stripped 0 bases from V and 0 bases from J, with 8 bases between. The CDR3 is made up of 15 amino acids. CDR1 and CDR2 (germline): SGHTA, FQGNSA. This CDR3 is CASSLALTMNTEAFF. CDR3 nucleotide sequence: TGTGCCAGCAGCTTAGCACTGACCATGAACACTGAAGCTTTCTTT.

By share of the sample, this clonotype is medium-sized. The chain couples TRBV20-1 to TRBJ2-7; TRBD2 matches at 7 bases. The germline V gene encodes CDR1 DFQATT and CDR2 SNEGSKA (reference sequence). This CDR3 has 13 amino acids. The DNA for the CDR3 is TGCATCGCTAGTGATAGCGGGCTGGTCGAGCAGTACTTC. Its protein is CIASDSGLVEQYF.